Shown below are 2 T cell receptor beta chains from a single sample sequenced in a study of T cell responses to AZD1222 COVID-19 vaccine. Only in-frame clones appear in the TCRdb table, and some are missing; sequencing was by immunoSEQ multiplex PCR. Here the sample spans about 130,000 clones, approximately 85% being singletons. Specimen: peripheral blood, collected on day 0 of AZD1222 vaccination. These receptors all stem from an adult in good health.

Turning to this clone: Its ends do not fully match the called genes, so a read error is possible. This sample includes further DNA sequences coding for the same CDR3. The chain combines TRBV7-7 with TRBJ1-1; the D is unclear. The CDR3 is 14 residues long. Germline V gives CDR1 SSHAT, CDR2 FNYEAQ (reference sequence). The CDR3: CASSPSAGSTEAFF. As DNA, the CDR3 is TGTGCTAGCAGCCCGTCAGCAGGTAGCACTGAAGCTTTCTTT.

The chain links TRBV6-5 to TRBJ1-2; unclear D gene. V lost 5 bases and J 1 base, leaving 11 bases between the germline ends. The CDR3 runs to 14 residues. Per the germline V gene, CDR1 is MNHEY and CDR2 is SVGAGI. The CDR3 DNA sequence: TGTGCCAGCAGTCCAGTAGACGGTAACTATGGCTACACCTTC. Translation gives CASSPVDGNYGYTF.